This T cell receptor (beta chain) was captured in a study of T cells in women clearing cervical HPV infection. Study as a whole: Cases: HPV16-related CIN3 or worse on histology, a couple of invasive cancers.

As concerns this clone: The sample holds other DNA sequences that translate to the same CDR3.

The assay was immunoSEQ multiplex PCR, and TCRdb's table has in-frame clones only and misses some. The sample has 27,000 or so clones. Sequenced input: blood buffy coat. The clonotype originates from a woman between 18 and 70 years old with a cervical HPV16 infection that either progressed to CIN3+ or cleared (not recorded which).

The part of the CDR3 DNA that was read is TGTGCCAGCTCACCAGACAGCTCCTACGAC. This sequence encodes CASSPDSSYD. The CDR3 in its entirety is CASSPDSSYDYTF. The V call is TRBV18, the J call TRBJ1-2, with TRBD1 as a possible D gene (5 bases). The CDR3 is cut off 3 residues early in the read; its end comes from the germline J gene. Germline lookup yields CDR1 KGHSH and CDR2 LQKENI. This CDR3 spans 13 amino acids. Complete variable domain (other parts from reference TRBV18 and TRBJ1-2): NAGVMQNPRHLVRRRGQEARLRCSPMKGHSHVYWYRQLPEEGLKFMVYLQKENIIDESGMPKERFSAEFPKEGPSILRIQQVVRGDSAAYFCASSPDSSYDYTFGSGTRLTVV.